These 18 T cell receptor beta chains share one sample of origin, sequenced in a study of T cell responses to AZD1222 COVID-19 vaccine. Profiling relied on immunoSEQ multiplex PCR, and the TCRdb table lists in-frame clones only, not all of them. Of 100,000 to 150,000 clones in the sample, 70% to 90% were seen once. Specimen: peripheral blood, collected on day 0 of AZD1222 vaccination. These TCRs come from an adult in good health.

A single count supports this clone. This chain joins TRBV9 and TRBJ1-1; possible D gene TRBD1, 6 bases. Germline V gene data show CDR1 as SGDLS and CDR2 as YYNGEE. V shed 0 bases and J shed 11 bases, with 14 bases lying between them. The CDR3 covers 13 residues. Here the CDR3 reads CASSVEGGGLAFF. CDR3 coding DNA: TGTGCCAGCAGCGTAGAGGGCGGGGGGCTGGCTTTCTTT.

J is TRBJ2-1 and V is TRBV5-1; 15 bases are a match to TRBD2. CDR3 length: 17 amino acids. The J segment lost 4 bases and the V segment lost 3 bases, leaving 5 bases of the junction unmatched. Looked up from germline, CDR1 is SGHRS and CDR2 is YFSETQ. For the CDR3, the DNA is TGCGCCAGCAGCTGGACTAGCGGGAGGGCGGGGTACAATGAGCAGTTCTTC. Protein product: CASSWTSGRAGYNEQFF.

The CDR3: CASSLGLAGGHEQFF. CDR3 DNA: TGCGCCAGCAGCTTAGGACTAGCGGGGGGCCATGAGCAGTTCTTC. The chain is built from TRBV5-1 and TRBJ2-1, with 14 bases matching TRBD2. V lost 2 bases and J lost 8; bases outside the gene matches: 3. Germline V gene data show CDR1 as SGHRS and CDR2 as YFSETQ. The CDR3 consists of 15 residues.

The rearrangement uses TRBV12-5 and TRBJ1-2, with D perhaps matching TRBD1 (6 bases). V was trimmed by 5 bases and J by 8 bases, leaving 21 bases between them. Germline loops: CDR1 LGHNT, CDR2 FRNRAP. The CDR3 loop spans 15 amino acids. CDR3 loop: CASGNRSGGLRGYTF. The CDR3 coding sequence is TGTGCTAGTGGTAACCGAAGCGGGGGGCTACGAGGCTACACCTTC.

The chain has TRBV7-3 and TRBJ1-6; TRBD1 is a possible D gene (6 bases). Trimming took off 3 bases at V and 2 bases at J, with 8 bases between the two ends. The CDR3 totals 15 residues. Germline V gives CDR1 SGHTA, CDR2 FQGTGA. CDR3 amino acids: CASSFRGTYNSPLHF. DNA of the CDR3: TGTGCCAGCAGCTTTAGGGGGACCTATAATTCACCCCTCCACTTT.

This clone showed up just once. The V call is TRBV30, the J call TRBJ1-1; D is perhaps TRBD1 (6 bases). Germline-derived CDR1 and CDR2 are GTSNPN and SVGIG (reference sequence). Trimming removed 4 bases from V and 5 bases from J, with 11 bases in between. The CDR3 is 12 amino acids. The CDR3 nucleotides read TGTGCCTGGACCCAAGGGGGGACTGAAGCTTTCTTT. Protein: CAWTQGGTEAFF.

The rearrangement uses TRBV20-1 and TRBJ2-7; no clear D. Between the trimmed V and J ends, which lost 3 bases and 2 bases, there was a span of 8 bases. The CDR3 is 12 amino acids. CDR1 DFQATT and CDR2 SNEGSKA come from the germline V gene (reference sequence). This CDR3 is CSASDKTYEQYF. The CDR3 DNA sequence: TGCAGTGCTAGTGACAAAACCTACGAGCAGTACTTC.

The J gene is TRBJ1-6, the V gene TRBV29-1, with 10 bases identical to TRBD1. Germline V gene sequence: CDR1 SQVTM, CDR2 ANQGSEA. V was pared by 6 bases and J by 5 bases, with 4 bases of the junction left unmatched. This CDR3 region has 14 residues. In DNA, the CDR3 is TGCAGCGTGGGGACAGGGGTTAATAATTCACCCCTCCACTTT. This sequence encodes CSVGTGVNNSPLHF.

CDR3 sequence reads: CASSLAGRGDTQYF. In nucleotides, the CDR3 is TGTGCCAGCAGCTTGGCCGGAAGGGGTGATACGCAGTATTTT. The rearrangement uses TRBV5-4 and TRBJ2-3, with a tentative D call TRBD1 (5 bases). Germline V CDR1 and CDR2: SGHNT, YYREEE (reference sequence). Trimming stripped 0 bases from V and 6 bases from J, with 11 bases between. This CDR3 comprises 14 residues.

The V gene is TRBV19, the J gene TRBJ1-1; D gene uncertain. This CDR3 has 12 amino acids. Trimming left V 1 base short and J 4 bases short, with 4 bases between. Germline CDR1 is LNHDA and CDR2 is SQIVND (reference sequence). The CDR3 coding sequence is TGTGCCAGTAGTATAGGGTTCACTGAAGCTTTCTTT. This codes for CASSIGFTEAFF.

The rearrangement joins TRBV11-2 to TRBJ2-1; 9 nucleotides match TRBD2. The junction had 9 bases not matched to a gene; V was cut back by 5 bases and J by 4 bases. This CDR3 is 16 amino acids long. Germline V gene data show CDR1 as SGHAT and CDR2 as FQNNGV. CDR3 bases: TGTGCCAGCAGCCCCACGGGTAGCGGGAGATACAATGAGCAGTTCTTC. It specifies CASSPTGSGRYNEQFF. Full variable domain (missing parts from reference TRBV11-2 and TRBJ2-1): EAGVAQSPRYKIIEKRQSVAFWCNPISGHATLYWYQQILGQGPKLLIQFQNNGVVDDSQLPKDRFSAERLKGVDSTLKIQPAKLEDSAVYLCASSPTGSGRYNEQFFGPGTRLTVL.

This chain connects TRBV13 to TRBJ1-1; perhaps TRBD1 as D (5 bases). Trimming shortened V by 3 bases and J by 3 bases, and 14 bases separated the two germline ends. The V gene's germline CDR1 is PRHDT and CDR2 FYEKMQ (reference sequence). CDR3 size: 15 residues. CDR3 sequence (DNA): TGTGCCAGCAGCTTCAGGGTGGAAGGGGACACTGAAGCTTTCTTT. The encoded protein is CASSFRVEGDTEAFF.

This clone was seen a few times. This chain connects TRBV4-2 to TRBJ1-2, with D tentatively TRBD1 (6 bases). The CDR3 extends over 14 amino acids. Germline V gives CDR1 LGHNA, CDR2 YNFKEQ. The ends were cut back, 4 bases at V and 2 bases at J, with 11 bases in the middle. CDR3 protein: CASSPRGLNYGYTF. The CDR3 DNA sequence: TGTGCCAGCAGCCCTCGGGGGCTCAACTATGGCTACACCTTC.

The genes are TRBV2 and TRBJ1-2; D might be TRBD1 (6 bases). Germline CDR1 SNHLY, CDR2 FYNNEI. The CDR3 totals 14 residues. Trimming shortened V by 5 bases and J by 2 bases, and 12 bases separated the two germline ends. The CDR3 region is CASSRDTENYGYTF. The CDR3 nucleotides read TGTGCCAGCAGTCGGGACACGGAGAACTATGGCTACACCTTC.

This clone was seen just once. This chain joins TRBV14 and TRBJ1-1; D remains unclear. V lost 8 bases, J lost 1 base, and 8 bases lay in between. The CDR3 has 12 amino acids. From germline, CDR1 is SGHDN and CDR2 FVKESK. CDR3 loop: CASGQKNTEAFF. The CDR3 DNA sequence: TGTGCCAGCGGGCAGAAGAACACTGAAGCTTTCTTT.

This chain uses TRBV18 with TRBJ1-5; D remains ambiguous. Germline V gene lookup returns CDR1 KGHSH and CDR2 LQKENI. The CDR3 is made up of 13 amino acids. Deletions cut 4 bases from V and 4 bases from J, with 8 bases between. The CDR3 sequence: CASSRTDNQPQHF. The CDR3 DNA sequence: TGTGCCAGCTCACGTACGGATAATCAGCCCCAGCATTTT.

This sequence joins TRBV27 and TRBJ2-3, with D tentatively TRBD2 (6 bases). V shed 5 bases and J shed 4 bases, with 19 bases lying between them. In germline, CDR1 is MNHEY, CDR2 SMNVEV (reference sequence). The CDR3 sequence is 16 residues long. The CDR3 here is CASSHGLTGGPDTQYF. CDR3 bases: TGTGCCAGCAGTCACGGACTAACCGGAGGCCCAGATACGCAGTATTTT.

This rearrangement joins TRBV20-1 to TRBJ2-7; D is undetermined. Germline values: CDR1 DFQATT, CDR2 SNEGSKA (reference sequence). Trimming took 3 bases from V and 2 from J, leaving 11 bases between them. The CDR3 spans 13 residues. CDR3 in amino acids: CSASPPGTYEQYF. The CDR3 nucleotides read TGCAGTGCTAGTCCGCCCGGAACCTACGAGCAGTACTTC.